This TCR beta chain was identified in a study of identical twins. Notes on the study in general: The conclusions drew on cross-sectional statistical analysis instead of tracking the same donors.

In every case, the donor was a healthy Caucasian. This clonotype was counted between two and nine times. The antigen is undetermined. This CDR3 is 14 amino acids long. Germline-derived CDR1 and CDR2 are MRHNA and SNTAGT. V gave up 3 bases and J gave up 3 bases, with 9 bases separating them. Using its own MiXCR run on the 5' RACE reads, TCRdb lists one record per CDR3 protein. Of under 300,000 distinct CDR3 sequences listed, about 6.7% are singletons. These data were likewise used in another study, on T cells expressing NK-cell markers. From that study: Eight donors were sequenced, of whom seven were HCMV-seropositive, while the remaining one was HCMV-seronegative.

The J gene is TRBJ2-1, the V gene TRBV6-4; D is unresolved. Sequences were obtained from CD8+ T cells sorted from blood. The clonotype comes from a young woman in good health. The CDR3 sequence: CASSEGFDYNEQFF. The CDR3 DNA reads as TGTGCCAGCAGTGAAGGGTTCGACTACAATGAGCAGTTCTTC.